These 8 T cell receptor beta chains were all obtained from the same sample, sequenced in a study of T cells in Graves' hyperthyroidism and ophthalmopathy (dated by TCRdb to about 2019). The library was prepared using multiplex PCR. Sequenced on an Illumina HiSeq 2000. Amplification of TCR beta CDR3 regions was carried out from RNA transcripts. For the first round of RT-PCR on the TCR CDR3, the HTBI primer set was used together with the Qiagen OneStep RT-PCR kit. TCRdb applied fastp at Q25 and MiXCR to the public reads, then kept only in-frame beta chains. Rows matching on CDR3 protein sequence are summarized as one entry with the most common DNA and genes. Within this sample are 400,000 to 500,000 distinct CDR3 sequences, with approximately 15% of them counted one time only. The top ten constitute approximately 5.8% of the sample. The sequencing sample was made of blood. The source is a woman aged 18-35 years with Graves' hyperthyroidism.

This clonotype was seen many times. The J gene is TRBJ2-5, the V gene TRBV11-2; TRBD1 matches 7 bases. V lost 5 bases, J lost 2 bases, and 8 bases stayed unmatched. This CDR3 is 15 amino acids long. Germline CDR1 is SGHAT and CDR2 is FQNNGV. This CDR3 reads CASSPGQDLQETQYF. The CDR3 bases are TGTGCCAGCAGCCCCGGACAGGACCTTCAAGAGACCCAGTACTTC. The complete variable domain, with remaining parts taken from reference TRBV11-2 and TRBJ2-5, reads EAGVAQSPRYKIIEKRQSVAFWCNPISGHATLYWYQQILGQGPKLLIQFQNNGVVDDSQLPKDRFSAERLKGVDSTLKIQPAKLEDSAVYLCASSPGQDLQETQYFGPGTRLLVL.

This chain links TRBV19 with TRBJ2-1; 10 nucleotides line up with TRBD2. This CDR3 is built from 16 residues. With V trimmed by 3 bases and J by 4 bases, 6 bases remained unmatched. The V gene's germline CDR1 is LNHDA and CDR2 SQIVND (reference sequence). In nucleotides, the CDR3 is TGTGCCAGTAGTATCGGAGCGGGAGGGACTTACAATGAGCAGTTCTTC. This codes for CASSIGAGGTYNEQFF. Full variable domain (missing parts from reference TRBV19 and TRBJ2-1): DGGITQSPKYLFRKEGQNVTLSCEQNLNHDAMYWYRQDPGQGLRLIYYSQIVNDFQKGDIAEGYSVSREKKESFPLTVTSAQKNPTAFYLCASSIGAGGTYNEQFFGPGTRLTVL.

This clonotype appeared a single time. The chain joins TRBV3-1 to TRBJ1-5, with TRBD1 matching over 10 bases. The CDR3 consists of 15 residues. Germline V gene data show CDR1 as LGHDT and CDR2 as YNNKEL (reference sequence). V was clipped by 1 base and J by 7 bases; unmatched bases: 4. Written as DNA, the CDR3 is TGTGCCAGCAGCCAAGGACAGGGGGCGAGGCAGCCCCAGCATTTT. The encoded protein is CASSQGQGARQPQHF.

This clonotype was detected ten times or more. V usage is TRBV2 and J usage is TRBJ2-2, with TRBD2 identical over 8 bases. With 1 base clipped from V and 4 bases from J, the junction kept 2 bases outside the gene matches. The CDR3 contains 15 residues. Germline values: CDR1 SNHLY, CDR2 FYNNEI. CDR3 nucleotide sequence: TGTGCCAGCAGTGAAGTTGCGGGAGGCACCGGGGAGCTGTTTTTT. Encoded protein: CASSEVAGGTGELFF.

This clonotype was seen many times. This chain links TRBV5-4 with TRBJ2-1; weak D call: TRBD1 (5 bases). With 4 bases removed from V and 9 bases from J, the gap between germline ends came to 8 bases. The germline gives CDR1 SGHNT, CDR2 YYREEE (reference sequence). The CDR3 is made up of 11 amino acids. The CDR3 nucleotides read TGTGCCAGCAGCCTGGGGCTTGAGCAGTTCTTC. Protein sequence: CASSLGLEQFF.

J is TRBJ2-2 and V is TRBV18; D call uncertain. Trimming shortened V by 2 bases and J by 4 bases, and 5 bases separated the two germline ends. Per germline, CDR1 KGHSH and CDR2 LQKENI. This CDR3 is built from 13 residues. The DNA of the CDR3 is TGTGCCAGCTCACCAGAAATCACCGGGGAGCTGTTTTTT. Protein product: CASSPEITGELFF.

Ten or more counts support this clonotype. The rearrangement uses TRBV2 and TRBJ1-1; D ambiguous. V was cut by 0 bases and J by 6 bases, with 8 bases left in between. In germline, CDR1 is SNHLY, CDR2 FYNNEI. The CDR3 has 13 amino acids. DNA for the CDR3: TGTGCCAGCAGTGAAGCTATGGGTGCTGAAGCTTTCTTT. This codes for CASSEAMGAEAFF.

This clonotype was seen a handful of times. This chain joins TRBV2 and TRBJ2-7; 9 bases are a match to TRBD2. The CDR3 sequence is 14 residues long. Germline trimming cut 6 bases from V and 4 bases from J; bases unmatched to any gene: 7. CDR1 is SNHLY and CDR2 is FYNNEI in the germline V gene. The CDR3, as DNA: TGTGCCAGCAGGCGGGAGGGCCCTAAGTACGAGCAGTACTTC. It yields the protein CASRREGPKYEQYF.